These 24 T cell receptor beta chains share one sample of origin, sequenced in a study of blood T cells in healthy people across ages. Primed by a sample-barcoded 5' primer and a J-beta primer mix, a second PCR proceeded for roughly 6 to 12 cycles. Each CDR3 protein gets one entry after TCRdb re-called the 5' RACE reads with MiXCR. The repertoire holds fewer than 900,000 distinct CDR3 sequences, around 36% seen once, with roughly 13% in the top ten. Source material: blood. The receptor set was obtained from a man between 18 and 29 years old in good health.

This clonotype was detected a few times. The chain uses TRBV7-2 and TRBJ2-1; D is unresolved. V lost 5 bases and J 0 bases, leaving 14 bases between the germline ends. The CDR3 extends over 16 amino acids. CDR1 is SGHTA, CDR2 FQGNSA, per germline. DNA of the CDR3: TGTGCCAGCAGCCCTACGTGGGCGAGCTCCTACAATGAGCAGTTCTTC. As protein: CASSPTWASSYNEQFF.

CDR3 bases: TGTGCCAGCAGCCTTATGGTTTCTGCTGAGGGGGACAGGGGGTACGCTGAGCAGTACTTC. Translation: CASSLMVSAEGDRGYAEQYF. The V gene is TRBV7-3, the J gene TRBJ2-5, with 11 bases that match TRBD1. The germline gives CDR1 SGHTA, CDR2 FQGTGA. With 5 bases clipped from V and 11 bases from J, the junction kept 28 bases outside the gene matches. The CDR3 consists of 20 residues. Looking up the rest from reference TRBV7-3 and TRBJ2-5 gives the full variable domain: GAGVSQTPSNKVTEKGKYVELRCDPISGHTALYWYRQSLGQGPEFLIYFQGTGAADDSGLPNDRFFAVRPEGSVSTLKIQRTERGDSAVYLCASSLMVSAEGDRGYAEQYFGPGTRLLVL.

The chain joins TRBV4-1 to TRBJ2-1; 10 bases agree with TRBD2. The V segment lost 0 bases and the J segment 3 bases; nucleotides outside the gene matches: 8. Germline V gives CDR1 MGHRA, CDR2 YSYEKL. CDR3 size: 18 residues. The CDR3 sequence: CASSQDPSGGRSYNEQFF. DNA of the CDR3: TGCGCCAGCAGCCAAGATCCTAGCGGGGGCCGTAGCTACAATGAGCAGTTCTTC.

This sequence joins TRBV9 and TRBJ1-1; unclear D gene. CDR3 length: 13 residues. CDR1 and CDR2 from the germline V gene are SGDLS and YYNGEE. V dropped 3 bases and J dropped 3 bases, with 9 bases sitting between them. DNA of the CDR3: TGTGCCAGCAGCGCGACCCCCTACACTGAAGCTTTCTTT. This encodes CASSATPYTEAFF.

The chain couples TRBV20-1 to TRBJ1-5; 7 nucleotides agree with TRBD1. Per germline, CDR1 DFQATT and CDR2 SNEGSKA (reference sequence). V lost 3 bases, J lost 0 bases, and 5 bases stayed unmatched. The CDR3 loop spans 15 amino acids. The CDR3 DNA sequence: TGCAGTGCTAGGGGACAGCCTTATAGCAATCAGCCCCAGCATTTT. Protein: CSARGQPYSNQPQHF.

On this clonotype: This may be a read error, as it is one base from a much larger clone. This CDR3 reads CASSPPGLQAFYEQFF. The CDR3 coding sequence is TGTGCCAGCAGTCCCCCGGGCCTTCAGGCCTTCTACGAGCAGTTCTTC. The J gene is TRBJ2-1, the V gene TRBV12-3 or TRBV12-4, with D unclear. V was trimmed by 5 bases and J by 10 bases, leaving 24 bases between them. This CDR3 region has 16 residues.

This clonotype came up once. A read error may produce the germline difference seen at one junction end. The chain links TRBV6-2 or TRBV6-3 to TRBJ2-5; tentatively, D is TRBD1 (6 bases). The J call may be incorrect, as the DNA end agrees better with TRBJ2-7. This CDR3 has 14 amino acids. Germline V gene lookup returns CDR1 MNHEY and CDR2 SVGEGT. The CDR3 here is CACSSWTVSHEQYF. DNA of the CDR3: TGTGCCTGCAGTTCATGGACAGTGTCCCACGAGCAGTACTTC.

This clonotype turned up a few times. The chain combines TRBV6-1 with TRBJ2-7, with D possibly TRBD1 on 5 matching bases. The CDR3 runs to 13 residues. Germline CDR1 MNHNS, CDR2 SASEGT. V lost 2 bases to trimming and J lost 1 base, with 6 bases between them. The CDR3 region is CASSEQGSYEQYF. CDR3 DNA: TGTGCCAGCAGTGAACAGGGATCCTACGAGCAGTACTTC.

This clonotype was seen ten or more times. The chain links TRBV5-1 to TRBJ2-1; 10 positions agree with TRBD1. Per germline, CDR1 SGHRS and CDR2 YFSETQ. This CDR3 has 16 residues. Germline trimming cut 4 bases from V and 8 bases from J; bases unmatched to any gene: 12. CDR3 loop: CASSIAGTGVNDEQFF. DNA of the CDR3: TGCGCCAGCAGCATCGCCGGGACAGGGGTTAACGATGAGCAGTTCTTC.

This clonotype was counted a few times. The chain links TRBV7-2 to TRBJ2-4; D remains unclear. Germline CDR1 is SGHTA and CDR2 is FQGNSA. CDR3 length: 15 residues. V lost 2 bases to trimming and J lost 1 base, with 9 bases between them. Here the CDR3 DNA reads TGTGCCAGCAGCTTAAGGGCGGAGGCCAAAAACATTCAGTACTTC. Its translation: CASSLRAEAKNIQYF. Variable domain in full (rest from reference TRBV7-2 and TRBJ2-4): GAGVSQSPSNKVTEKGKDVELRCDPISGHTALYWYRQSLGQGLEFLIYFQGNSAPDKSGLPSDRFSAERTGGSVSTLTIQRTQQEDSAVYLCASSLRAEAKNIQYFGAGTRLSVL.

The V and J genes are TRBV15 and TRBJ2-3; 8 bases agree with TRBD2. The CDR3 covers 16 residues. The V gene end was trimmed by 1 base and the J gene end by 4 bases; junction bases not matched to a gene: 7. Germline-derived CDR1 and CDR2 are LNHNV and YYDKDF (reference sequence). The CDR3 DNA follows: TGTGCCACCAGCAGAGCGGATAGCGGGGTTGCAGATACGCAGTATTTT. Protein: CATSRADSGVADTQYF.

This clonotype was counted a few times. The chain carries TRBV5-1 and TRBJ2-3; tentative D call: TRBD1 (5 bases). V was trimmed by 6 bases and J by 5 bases, leaving 16 bases between them. The CDR3 spans 14 residues. Per germline, CDR1 SGHRS and CDR2 YFSETQ. The CDR3 loop reads CASKPGAGIDTQYF. CDR3 DNA sequence: TGCGCCAGCAAACCTGGGGCCGGTATAGATACGCAGTATTTT. Full variable domain (remainder filled in from reference TRBV5-1 and TRBJ2-3): KAGVTQTPRYLIKTRGQQVTLSCSPISGHRSVSWYQQTPGQGLQFLFEYFSETQRNKGNFPGRFSGRQFSNSRSEMNVSTLELGDSALYLCASKPGAGIDTQYFGPGTRLTVL.

This chain links TRBV20-1 with TRBJ1-1; D not resolved. The germline V and J ends were trimmed by 6 bases and 3 bases, with 11 bases remaining between them. The CDR3 contains 12 residues. The germline CDR1 and CDR2 sequences are DFQATT and SNEGSKA (reference sequence). The CDR3 DNA sequence: TGCAGTGCCGCTCGCAGAGACACTGAAGCTTTCTTT. Amino acids: CSAARRDTEAFF.

This clonotype has only a few counts. This chain uses TRBV7-2 with TRBJ1-1; 8 bases map to TRBD1. The V and J ends lost 1 base and 6 bases, in that order; junction bases with no gene match: 4. Germline lookup yields CDR1 SGHTA and CDR2 FQGNSA. The CDR3 contains 14 residues. CDR3 nucleotides: TGTGCCAGCAGCTTAGACAGGGGGAGCCCTGAAGCTTTCTTT. Amino acids: CASSLDRGSPEAFF.

This chain links TRBV20-1 with TRBJ2-7; no definite D call. The end of the DNA fits TRBJ2-5 better, so the J call may be wrong. CDR3 length equals 14 residues. Germline CDR1 DFQATT, CDR2 SNEGSKA (reference sequence). The CDR3 region has the DNA TGCAGTGCTAGAGAATCTCATCGTATGGAGACCCAGTACTTC. Translated: CSARESHRMETQYF.

J is TRBJ2-7 and V is TRBV28, with 9 bases fitting TRBD1. This CDR3 has 14 residues. Germline CDR1 MDHEN, CDR2 SYDVKM. J was trimmed by 4 bases and V by 2 bases; bases with no gene match: 3. The CDR3 bases are TGTGCCAGCAGTTTAACAGGGGGCGAGTACGAGCAGTACTTC. Protein product: CASSLTGGEYEQYF.

In its sample, this clonotype was seen many times. The rearrangement links TRBV12-3 or TRBV12-4 to TRBJ2-1; 7 bases align to TRBD2. The CDR3 contains 15 residues. V was clipped by 6 bases and J by 0 bases; unmatched bases: 5. The CDR3 DNA follows: TGTGCCAGCAGCCGCGGGGGTACCTCCTACAATGAGCAGTTCTTC. This translates into CASSRGGTSYNEQFF.

The rearrangement joins TRBV7-9 to TRBJ1-2; TRBD1 is a possible D gene (6 bases). Trimming pared 2 bases from V and 5 bases from J, leaving 18 bases between. In germline, CDR1 is SEHNR, CDR2 FQNEAQ (reference sequence). The CDR3 is 16 amino acids. The CDR3 here is CASSLNLPGDKYGYTF. The CDR3 region has the DNA TGTGCCAGCAGCTTAAACCTTCCAGGGGATAAGTATGGCTACACCTTC.

There are a few counts of this clonotype. The V call is TRBV7-2, the J call TRBJ2-5; the D is unclear. The V end lost 4 bases, the J end lost 11 bases, and 11 bases lay between the germline ends. Germline V CDR1 and CDR2: SGHTA, FQGNSA. The CDR3 runs to 11 residues. This chain's CDR3 is CASSYHNEQYF. The CDR3, as DNA: TGTGCCAGCAGCTATCACAATGAGCAGTACTTC.

This clonotype was seen a handful of times. This chain uses TRBV6-2 or TRBV6-3 with TRBJ1-1; D gene uncertain. CDR3 length: 14 residues. V lost 6 bases and J lost 6, with 17 bases in between. Per germline, CDR1 MNHEY and CDR2 SVGEGT. CDR3 bases: TGTGCCAGCAGGGGTGATACCTTATACGCTGAAGCTTTCTTT. This gives the protein CASRGDTLYAEAFF.

The chain is built from TRBV19 and TRBJ2-1, with D hard to call. The length of the CDR3 is 15 residues. CDR1 and CDR2 from the germline V gene are LNHDA and SQIVND (reference sequence). The V and J ends lost 1 base and 8 bases respectively, with 15 bases between them. CDR3 sequence reads: CASSIGENVLDEQFF. As DNA, the CDR3 is TGTGCCAGTAGTATAGGAGAAAATGTCCTTGATGAGCAGTTCTTC.

The rearrangement joins TRBV5-5 to TRBJ2-1, with TRBD1 as a possible D gene (5 bases). The CDR3 contains 14 residues. Between the trimmed V and J ends, which lost 5 bases and 10 bases, there was a span of 19 bases. In germline, CDR1 is SGHKS, CDR2 YYEKEE (reference sequence). CDR3 nucleotides: TGTGCCAGCAGTTCCGAGACAGCCCCCTACGAGCAGTTCTTC. Translated, it gives CASSSETAPYEQFF.

About this clonotype itself: A much larger clone differs from this one at a single base, so this may be a read error. V usage is TRBV20-1 and J usage is TRBJ2-1, with D unresolved. The CDR3 sequence is 14 residues long. CDR1 and CDR2 (germline): DFQATT, SNEGSKA (reference sequence). CDR3 DNA sequence: TGCAGTGCCCCTCCAACTGGCCCCTACAATGAGCCGTTCTTC. The encoded protein is CSAPPTGPYNEPFF.

The chain combines TRBV3-1 with TRBJ1-2, with no clear D. Trimming removed 0 bases from V and 8 bases from J, with 19 bases in between. This CDR3 is 16 amino acids long. Germline CDR1 and CDR2: LGHDT and YNNKEL (reference sequence). Here the CDR3 reads CASSQDLATRNIGYTF. The CDR3 DNA reads TGTGCCAGCAGCCAAGATCTGGCGACCCGGAATATAGGCTACACCTTC.